Following are 30 T cell receptor beta chains from one sample sequenced in a study of blood T cell repertoires in COVID-19. Generated by immunoSEQ multiplex PCR, the TCRdb table keeps only in-frame clones and is missing some. Among roughly 330,000 clones listed, over 80% were seen once. Specimen: peripheral blood. The receptors derive from a man aged 30 to 39 with COVID-19, enrolled during active disease.

The CDR3 nucleotides are TGTGCCAGCAGTCCCGGGGACAGACGTGGGGATACGCAGTATTTT. This codes for CASSPGDRRGDTQYF. The V and J genes are TRBV3-1 (or the pseudogene TRBV3-2) and TRBJ2-3, with 7 bases that match TRBD1. Germline CDR1 reads LGHDT; CDR2 reads YNNKEL (reference sequence). This CDR3 is built from 15 residues. V dropped 6 bases and J dropped 6; count of bases not matched to a gene: 12.

The V and J genes are TRBV15 and TRBJ1-1; 9 nucleotides agree with TRBD1. This CDR3 contains 14 residues. J gave up 5 bases and V 7 bases, and 8 bases lay outside the gene matches. Germline V lookup: CDR1 LNHNV, CDR2 YYDKDF (reference sequence). CDR3 residues: CATNNRGRQTEAFF. Here the CDR3 DNA reads TGTGCCACCAATAACAGGGGGCGGCAAACTGAAGCTTTCTTT.

There are a few counts of this clone. The chain combines TRBV11-2 with TRBJ2-7, with D hard to call. From germline, CDR1 is SGHAT and CDR2 FQNNGV. The CDR3 contains 15 residues. Trimming took off 5 bases at V and 3 bases at J, with 17 bases between the two ends. The CDR3 loop reads CASSLRRQPFYEQYF. Written as DNA, the CDR3 is TGTGCCAGCAGCCTCCGACGACAACCTTTCTACGAGCAGTACTTC.

The V call is TRBV6-4, the J call TRBJ1-2, with unresolved D. Germline V gives CDR1 MRHNA, CDR2 SNTAGT. With 5 bases removed from V and 0 bases from J, the gap between germline ends came to 10 bases. This CDR3 has 14 amino acids. The CDR3 region has the DNA TGTGCCAGCAGTCGGGATTCCGCTAACTATGGCTACACCTTC. It is translated as CASSRDSANYGYTF.

The rearrangement links TRBV18 to TRBJ1-1; TRBD1 matches 10 bases. Germline-derived CDR1 and CDR2 are KGHSH and LQKENI. The CDR3 runs 17 residues. V shed 2 bases and J 3 bases; nucleotides not matched to a gene: 9. CDR3 loop: CASSPKRTGQGDTEAFF. CDR3 sequence (DNA): TGTGCCAGCTCACCAAAAAGAACCGGACAGGGGGACACTGAAGCTTTCTTT.

The genes are TRBV7-9 and TRBJ1-2; TRBD1 agrees at 7 bases. This CDR3 region has 14 residues. V gave up 3 bases and J gave up 7 bases; unmatched junction bases: 8. Germline V gene data show CDR1 as SEHNR and CDR2 as FQNEAQ (reference sequence). As DNA, the CDR3 is TGTGCCAGCAGCTTTTCCGGGACAGATGGTGGCTACACCTTC. Residues: CASSFSGTDGGYTF.

This chain links TRBV10-3 with TRBJ1-6; D is possibly TRBD1 (6 bases). CDR1 and CDR2 (germline): ENHRY, SYGVKD. The CDR3 consists of 13 residues. Trimming left V 10 bases short and J 8 bases short, with 15 bases between. CDR3 nucleotide sequence: TGTGCCAACCGGGACACTACAGATTCACCCCTCCACTTT. This gives the protein CANRDTTDSPLHF.

The rearrangement uses TRBV30 and TRBJ1-1, with TRBD1 as a possible D gene (5 bases). Trimming stripped 4 bases from V and 5 bases from J, with 20 bases between. The CDR3 has 15 residues. Germline-derived CDR1 and CDR2 are GTSNPN and SVGIG (reference sequence). The CDR3 nucleotides read TGTGCCTGGACCTGGGAAGGGGCGCGAGAGACTGAAGCTTTCTTT. The encoded protein is CAWTWEGARETEAFF.

The chain recombines TRBV7-9 with TRBJ2-1; TRBD2 matches at 11 bases. Germline loops: CDR1 SEHNR, CDR2 FQNEAQ (reference sequence). Trimming removed 1 base from V and 10 bases from J; junction bases left unmatched: 6. This CDR3 spans 15 amino acids. For the CDR3, the DNA is TGTGCCAGCAGCTTAGAACTAGCGGGAGTTCAGGAGCAGTTCTTC. Its protein is CASSLELAGVQEQFF.

This rearrangement joins TRBV18 to TRBJ2-6; 10 nucleotides line up with TRBD1. This CDR3 is built from 17 residues. The V gene end was trimmed by 0 bases and the J gene end by 2 bases; junction bases not matched to a gene: 1. CDR1 and CDR2 from the germline V gene are KGHSH and LQKENI. The CDR3, as DNA: TGTGCCAGCTCACCACCGGGACAGGGGACTGGGGCCAACGTCCTGACTTTC. It encodes CASSPPGQGTGANVLTF.

V and J are TRBV7-9 and TRBJ1-1; 7 bases fit TRBD1. Unmatched junction bases numbered 3, after V lost 4 bases and J lost 4 bases. The germline CDR1 and CDR2 sequences are SEHNR and FQNEAQ (reference sequence). The CDR3 runs to 13 residues. The CDR3 DNA follows: TGTGCCAGCAGCTCGACAGGGCTCACTGAAGCTTTCTTT. This sequence encodes CASSSTGLTEAFF.

The chain joins TRBV18 to TRBJ2-7, with D possibly TRBD1 on 5 matching bases. The V end was cut by 0 bases, the J end by 0 bases, with 9 bases between. Germline V gives CDR1 KGHSH, CDR2 LQKENI. The CDR3 is made up of 15 amino acids. Written as DNA, the CDR3 is TGTGCCAGCTCACCACCTGCAGGGAACTCCTACGAGCAGTACTTC. Protein: CASSPPAGNSYEQYF.

This chain uses TRBV5-1 with TRBJ1-4; 7 bases align to TRBD1. The CDR3 length is 14 residues. Germline V gives CDR1 SGHRS, CDR2 YFSETQ. V lost 3 bases and J lost 8; bases outside the gene matches: 7. The CDR3 DNA reads as TGCGCCAGCAGCTACCAGGGGGTTGGAGAAAAACTGTTTTTT. Translated, it gives CASSYQGVGEKLFF.

The chain is built from TRBV2 and TRBJ1-5; unclear D gene. The V end lost 6 bases, the J end lost 7 bases, and 16 bases lay between the germline ends. This CDR3 has 14 residues. Germline V gene sequence: CDR1 SNHLY, CDR2 FYNNEI. This CDR3 is CASSSGPAGQPQHF. The CDR3 DNA follows: TGTGCCAGCAGCTCAGGTCCTGCAGGACAGCCCCAGCATTTT. The variable domain in full, with the rest retrieved from reference TRBV2 and TRBJ1-5, is EPEVTQTPSHQVTQMGQEVILRCVPISNHLYFYWYRQILGQKVEFLVSFYNNEISEKSEIFDDQFSVERPDGSNFTLKIRSTKLEDSAMYFCASSSGPAGQPQHFGDGTRLSIL.

DNA of the CDR3: TGTGCCAGCTCACTTATGACAGGGCAAGAGACCCAGTACTTC. Its translation is CASSLMTGQETQYF. The chain employs TRBV18 and TRBJ2-5, with TRBD1 matching 7 bases. With V trimmed by 4 bases and J by 2 bases, 4 bases remained unmatched. Germline CDR1 is KGHSH and CDR2 is LQKENI. The CDR3 totals 14 residues.

Written as DNA, the CDR3 is TGTGCCAGCAGTCCGGGACTAGTCCACACCGGGGAGCTGTTTTTT. It is translated as CASSPGLVHTGELFF. The chain combines TRBV6-5 with TRBJ2-2, with 8 bases fitting TRBD2. The CDR3 spans 15 residues. The V segment lost 5 bases and the J segment 3 bases; nucleotides outside the gene matches: 5. The germline CDR1 and CDR2 sequences are MNHEY and SVGAGI.

The J gene is TRBJ2-1, the V gene TRBV15; 7 bases match TRBD2. This CDR3 is 18 amino acids long. Germline lookup yields CDR1 LNHNV and CDR2 YYDKDF (reference sequence). V dropped 0 bases and J dropped 0; count of bases not matched to a gene: 8. The CDR3 region is CATSREIQRGSSYNEQFF. For the CDR3, the DNA is TGTGCCACCAGCAGAGAAATTCAGCGGGGTAGCTCCTACAATGAGCAGTTCTTC.

This chain joins TRBV4-1 and TRBJ2-1; D gene unclear. Germline loops: CDR1 MGHRA, CDR2 YSYEKL. The CDR3 sequence is 14 residues long. Trimming took 1 base from V and 0 from J, leaving 4 bases between them. The CDR3 is CASSQGSSYNEQFF. In DNA, the CDR3 is TGCGCCAGCAGCCAAGGCAGCTCCTACAATGAGCAGTTCTTC.

This chain links TRBV9 with TRBJ1-3; D unresolved. Looked up from germline, CDR1 is SGDLS and CDR2 is YYNGEE. This CDR3 region has 15 residues. V was pared by 7 bases and J by 0 bases, with 14 bases between. The CDR3 is CASSFTDNSGNTIYF. CDR3 DNA: TGTGCCAGCTCTTTCACCGACAACTCTGGAAACACCATATATTTT.

The CDR3 spells CASSPLVETQYF. The DNA of the CDR3 is TGTGCCAGCAGTCCCTTAGTAGAGACCCAGTACTTC. V and J are TRBV25-1 and TRBJ2-5; D call uncertain. Trimming took off 5 bases at V and 4 bases at J, with 8 bases between the two ends. Germline loops: CDR1 MGHDK, CDR2 SYGVNS. This CDR3 contains 12 residues.

This clone appeared a single time. The genes are TRBV3-1 (or the pseudogene TRBV3-2) and TRBJ1-4; no clear D. This CDR3 contains 14 residues. The germline gives CDR1 LGHDT, CDR2 YNNKEL (reference sequence). V was clipped by 4 bases and J by 6 bases, with 12 bases between them. CDR3 residues: CASSPEERDEKLFF. DNA for the CDR3: TGTGCCAGCAGCCCAGAGGAGCGAGATGAAAAACTGTTTTTT.

The CDR3 DNA is TGTGCCAGCAGCCAGACTTGGCGAACTAGCGGGGGTCGAGATACGCAGTATTTT. This gives the protein CASSQTWRTSGGRDTQYF. The rearrangement uses TRBV14 and TRBJ2-3; 11 positions agree with TRBD2. The CDR3 extends over 18 amino acids. Trimming removed 3 bases from V and 5 bases from J; junction bases left unmatched: 13. Germline CDR1 SGHDN, CDR2 FVKESK. Full variable domain (rest looked up from reference TRBV14 and TRBJ2-3): EAGVTQFPSHSVIEKGQTVTLRCDPISGHDNLYWYRRVMGKEIKFLLHFVKESKQDESGMPNNRFLAERTGGTYSTLKVQPAELEDSGVYFCASSQTWRTSGGRDTQYFGPGTRLTVL.

This clone has only one observation. This chain connects TRBV3-1 (or the pseudogene TRBV3-2) to TRBJ2-6, with 8 bases matching TRBD1. The germline CDR1 and CDR2 sequences are LGHDT and YNNKEL (reference sequence). There are 18 residues in the CDR3. J was trimmed by 0 bases and V by 4 bases; bases with no gene match: 8. Here the CDR3 reads CASSLSGQAFSGANVLTF. DNA for the CDR3: TGTGCCAGCAGCCTATCGGGACAGGCTTTCTCTGGGGCCAACGTCCTGACTTTC.

The rearrangement links TRBV9 to TRBJ2-1, with 7 bases lining up with TRBD2. Losses at the gene ends were 0 bases for V and 2 bases for J; bases not matched to a gene: 2. Germline V gene sequence: CDR1 SGDLS, CDR2 YYNGEE. The CDR3 is 15 amino acids. The CDR3 reads CASSVGTRPYNEQFF. The CDR3 region has the DNA TGTGCCAGCAGCGTAGGGACTAGGCCCTACAATGAGCAGTTCTTC.

V usage is TRBV7-8 and J usage is TRBJ2-1; weak D call: TRBD1 (6 bases). The CDR3 contains 15 residues. Per the germline V gene, CDR1 is SGHVS and CDR2 is FQNEAQ. V was shortened by 3 bases and J by 7 bases, with 16 bases between the two germline ends. The CDR3 loop is CASSFTGLSLNEQFF. The CDR3 DNA reads as TGTGCCAGCAGCTTTACAGGGTTGAGTTTGAATGAGCAGTTCTTC.

V and J are TRBV19 and TRBJ2-3, with 7 bases fitting TRBD1. The germline V gene encodes CDR1 LNHDA and CDR2 SQIVND (reference sequence). V was pared by 7 bases and J by 0 bases, with 4 bases of the junction left unmatched. This CDR3 contains 14 residues. In DNA, the CDR3 is TGTGCCAGTATGATGGGACAGAGCACAGATACGCAGTATTTT. This encodes CASMMGQSTDTQYF. The full variable domain, rest sourced from reference TRBV19 and TRBJ2-3, is DGGITQSPKYLFRKEGQNVTLSCEQNLNHDAMYWYRQDPGQGLRLIYYSQIVNDFQKGDIAEGYSVSREKKESFPLTVTSAQKNPTAFYLCASMMGQSTDTQYFGPGTRLTVL.

This CDR3 reads CASSAHRGSDYGYTF. Here the CDR3 DNA reads TGTGCCAGCAGCGCCCACAGGGGTTCCGACTATGGCTACACCTTC. The V call is TRBV9, the J call TRBJ1-2; 7 bases align to TRBD1. The CDR3 consists of 15 residues. With V trimmed by 3 bases and J by 3 bases, 8 bases remained unmatched. Germline V gene data show CDR1 as SGDLS and CDR2 as YYNGEE.

The chain combines TRBV28 with TRBJ1-3; D unresolved. The germline CDR1 and CDR2 sequences are MDHEN and SYDVKM. Trimming removed 6 bases at V and 0 bases at J, with 12 bases between. There are 15 residues in the CDR3. The chain's CDR3 is CASSERLNSGNTIYF. The CDR3 bases are TGTGCCAGCAGCGAGCGGCTAAACTCTGGAAACACCATATATTTT.

The V gene is TRBV6-5, the J gene TRBJ2-1; tentatively, D is TRBD2 (5 bases). Germline V gene sequence: CDR1 MNHEY, CDR2 SVGAGI. This CDR3 contains 13 residues. The V end lost 2 bases, the J end lost 8 bases, and 10 bases lay between the germline ends. The CDR3 reads CASSYVDSDEQFF. The DNA for the CDR3 is TGTGCCAGCAGTTACGTGGACTCAGATGAGCAGTTCTTC.

V gene TRBV6-1 combines with J gene TRBJ2-1, with 9 bases that match TRBD1. This CDR3 is 16 amino acids long. V shed 0 bases and J 10 bases; nucleotides not matched to a gene: 10. Germline loops: CDR1 MNHNS, CDR2 SASEGT. The CDR3 loop reads CASSEAGGQGTREQFF. The CDR3 DNA reads TGTGCCAGCAGTGAAGCGGGGGGACAGGGAACAAGGGAGCAGTTCTTC.